This T cell receptor beta chain appears in the sequencing data of a study of blood T cell repertoires in COVID-19. About the research overall: The samples span acute and convalescent COVID-19 from the United States, Italy and Spain. PBMCs, B-cell-depleted T cells, or T cells were the source of the cDNA or gDNA that made up the material.

Original methodology: Nucleated cell counts were estimated from reference gene primer amplification. The data were produced by immunoSEQ multiplex PCR, yet TCRdb's version contains in-frame clones alone and is incomplete. Clone size and V and J calls were adopted from that table, with D and trimming inferred from the DNA. The sample records approximately 170,000 clones, roughly four fifths being singletons. Per the germline V gene, CDR1 is SGHTA and CDR2 is FQGNSA. The length of the CDR3 is 13 residues. Trimming pared 1 base from V and 9 bases from J, leaving 10 bases between. The sequencing input was peripheral blood. This TCR derives from a human donor in a cohort sampled during active COVID-19. The V gene is TRBV7-2, the J gene TRBJ2-1, with D possibly matching TRBD1 (6 bases). CDR3 bases: TGTGCCAGCAGCTTAGGAGGGGGAAGTGAGCAGTTCTTC. Translated, it gives CASSLGGGSEQFF. Using reference TRBV7-2 and TRBJ2-1 for the parts outside the CDR3, the full variable domain is GAGVSQSPSNKVTEKGKDVELRCDPISGHTALYWYRQSLGQGLEFLIYFQGNSAPDKSGLPSDRFSAERTGGSVSTLTIQRTQQEDSAVYLCASSLGGGSEQFFGPGTRLTVL.